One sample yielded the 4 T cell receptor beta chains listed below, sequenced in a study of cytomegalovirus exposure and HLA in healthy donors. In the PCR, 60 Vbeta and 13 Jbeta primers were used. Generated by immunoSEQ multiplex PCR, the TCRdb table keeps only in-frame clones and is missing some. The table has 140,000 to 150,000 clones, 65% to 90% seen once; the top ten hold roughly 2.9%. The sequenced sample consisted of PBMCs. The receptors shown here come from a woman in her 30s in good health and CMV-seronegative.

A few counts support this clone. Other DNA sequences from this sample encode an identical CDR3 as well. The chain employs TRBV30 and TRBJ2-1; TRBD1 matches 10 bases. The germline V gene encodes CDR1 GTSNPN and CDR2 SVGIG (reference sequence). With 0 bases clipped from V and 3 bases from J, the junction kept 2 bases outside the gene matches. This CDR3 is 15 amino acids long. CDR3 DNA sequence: TGTGCCTGGAGTGTACGGACAGGGGGCTACAATGAGCAGTTCTTC. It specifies CAWSVRTGGYNEQFF.

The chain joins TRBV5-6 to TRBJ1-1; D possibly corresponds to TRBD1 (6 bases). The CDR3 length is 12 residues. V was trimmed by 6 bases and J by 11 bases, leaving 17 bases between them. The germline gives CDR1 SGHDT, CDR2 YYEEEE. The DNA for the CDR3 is TGTGCCAGCACTAACCGGGGGGGGCTGGCTTTCTTT. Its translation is CASTNRGGLAFF.

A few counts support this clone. CDR3 bases: TGTGCCTGGAGTGTCGGGGAGGGGACTGAAGCTTTCTTT. It codes for CAWSVGEGTEAFF. The J gene is TRBJ1-1, the V gene TRBV30, with D tentatively TRBD1 (5 bases). CDR1 is GTSNPN, CDR2 SVGIG, per germline (reference sequence). The CDR3 has 13 residues. Trimming pared 0 bases from V and 5 bases from J, leaving 10 bases between.

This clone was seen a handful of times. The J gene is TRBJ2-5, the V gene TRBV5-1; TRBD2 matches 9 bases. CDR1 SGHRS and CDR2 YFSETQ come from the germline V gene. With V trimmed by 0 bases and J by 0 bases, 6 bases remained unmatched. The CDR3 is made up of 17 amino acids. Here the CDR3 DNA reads TGCGCCAGCAGCTTGGGGTCTAGCGGGGCGTACCAAGAGACCCAGTACTTC. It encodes CASSLGSSGAYQETQYF.